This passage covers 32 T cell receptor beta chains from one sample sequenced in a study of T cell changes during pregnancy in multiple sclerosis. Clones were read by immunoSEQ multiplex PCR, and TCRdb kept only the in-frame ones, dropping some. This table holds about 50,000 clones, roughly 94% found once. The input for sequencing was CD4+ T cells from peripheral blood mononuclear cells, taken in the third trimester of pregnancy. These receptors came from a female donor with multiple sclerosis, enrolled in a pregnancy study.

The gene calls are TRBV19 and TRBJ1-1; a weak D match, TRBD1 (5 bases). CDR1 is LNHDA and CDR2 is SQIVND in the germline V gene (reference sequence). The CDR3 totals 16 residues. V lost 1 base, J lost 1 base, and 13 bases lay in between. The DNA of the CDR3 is TGTGCCAGTAGTATAGGCCCATTGGGGGGGAACACTGAAGCTTTCTTT. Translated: CASSIGPLGGNTEAFF.

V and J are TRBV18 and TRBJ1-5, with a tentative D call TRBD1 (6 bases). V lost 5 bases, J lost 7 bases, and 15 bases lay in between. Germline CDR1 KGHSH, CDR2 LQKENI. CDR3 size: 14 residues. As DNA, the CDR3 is TGTGCCAGCTCATCCGGACAGTTGGGCCAGCCCCAGCATTTT. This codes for CASSSGQLGQPQHF.

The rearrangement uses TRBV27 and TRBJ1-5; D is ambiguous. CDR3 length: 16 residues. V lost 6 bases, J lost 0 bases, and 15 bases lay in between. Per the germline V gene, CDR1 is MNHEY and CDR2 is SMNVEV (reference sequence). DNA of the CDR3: TGTGCCAGCAGCCCGTTCGGGATTTATAGCAATCAGCCCCAGCATTTT. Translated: CASSPFGIYSNQPQHF.

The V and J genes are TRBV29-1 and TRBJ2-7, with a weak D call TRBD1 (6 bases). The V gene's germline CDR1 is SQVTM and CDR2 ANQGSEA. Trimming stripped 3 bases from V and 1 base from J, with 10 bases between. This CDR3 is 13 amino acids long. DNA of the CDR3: TGCAGCGTTGAGGCGGACAGTTCCTACGAGCAGTACTTC. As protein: CSVEADSSYEQYF.

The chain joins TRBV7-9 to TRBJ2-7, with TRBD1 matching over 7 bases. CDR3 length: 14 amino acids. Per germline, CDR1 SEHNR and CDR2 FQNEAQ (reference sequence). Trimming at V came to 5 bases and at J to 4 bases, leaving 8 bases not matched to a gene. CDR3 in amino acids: CASSTTGSVYEQYF. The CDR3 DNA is TGTGCCAGCAGCACGACAGGGTCCGTATACGAGCAGTACTTC. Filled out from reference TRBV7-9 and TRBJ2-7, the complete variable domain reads DTGVSQNPRHKITKRGQNVTFRCDPISEHNRLYWYRQTLGQGPEFLTYFQNEAQLEKSRLLSDRFSAERPKGSFSTLEIQRTEQGDSAMYLCASSTTGSVYEQYFGPGTRLTVT.

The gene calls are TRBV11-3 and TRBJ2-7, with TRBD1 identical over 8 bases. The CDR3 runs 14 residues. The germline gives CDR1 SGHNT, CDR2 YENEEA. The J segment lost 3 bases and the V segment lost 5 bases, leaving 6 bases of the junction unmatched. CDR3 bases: TGTGCCAGCAGCCCCGGGACAGGCGGCTACGAGCAGTACTTC. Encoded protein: CASSPGTGGYEQYF.

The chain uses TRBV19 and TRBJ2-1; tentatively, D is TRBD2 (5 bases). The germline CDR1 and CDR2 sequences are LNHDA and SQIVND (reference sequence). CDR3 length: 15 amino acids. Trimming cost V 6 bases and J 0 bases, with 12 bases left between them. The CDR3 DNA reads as TGTGCCAGTAGCGGCCCAGCGGCCTCCTACAATGAGCAGTTCTTC. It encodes CASSGPAASYNEQFF.

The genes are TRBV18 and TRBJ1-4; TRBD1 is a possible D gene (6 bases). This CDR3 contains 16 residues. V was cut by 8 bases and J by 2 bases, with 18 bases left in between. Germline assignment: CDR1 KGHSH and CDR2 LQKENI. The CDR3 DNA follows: TGTGCCAGCGGCTTTCAAACAGGGTTTACTAATGAAAAACTGTTTTTT. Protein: CASGFQTGFTNEKLFF.

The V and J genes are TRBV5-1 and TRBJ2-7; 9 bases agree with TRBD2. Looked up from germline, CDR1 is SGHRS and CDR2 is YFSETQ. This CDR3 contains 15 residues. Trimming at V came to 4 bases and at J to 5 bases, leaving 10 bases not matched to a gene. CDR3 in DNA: TGCGCCAGCAGCGCAAGACCCATAGCGGGAGACGAGCAGTACTTC. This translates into CASSARPIAGDEQYF.

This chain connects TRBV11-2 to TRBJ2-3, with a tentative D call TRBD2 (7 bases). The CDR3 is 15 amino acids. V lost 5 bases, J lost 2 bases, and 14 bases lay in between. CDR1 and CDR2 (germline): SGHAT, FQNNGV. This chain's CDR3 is CASSPRGQNTDTQYF. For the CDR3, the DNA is TGTGCCAGCAGCCCGCGGGGGCAAAACACAGATACGCAGTATTTT.

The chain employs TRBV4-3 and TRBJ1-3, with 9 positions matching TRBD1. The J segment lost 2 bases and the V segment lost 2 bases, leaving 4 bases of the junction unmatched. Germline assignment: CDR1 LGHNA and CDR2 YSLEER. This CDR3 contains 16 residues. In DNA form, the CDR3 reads TGCGCCAGCAGCCAATTTACAGGGGGCACTGGAAACACCATATATTTT. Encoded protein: CASSQFTGGTGNTIYF.

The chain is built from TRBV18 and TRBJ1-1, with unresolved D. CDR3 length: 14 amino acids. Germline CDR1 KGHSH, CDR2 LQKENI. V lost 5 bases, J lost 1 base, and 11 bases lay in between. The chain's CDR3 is CASSNSLQNTEAFF. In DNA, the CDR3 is TGTGCCAGCTCAAACAGTCTCCAGAACACTGAAGCTTTCTTT.

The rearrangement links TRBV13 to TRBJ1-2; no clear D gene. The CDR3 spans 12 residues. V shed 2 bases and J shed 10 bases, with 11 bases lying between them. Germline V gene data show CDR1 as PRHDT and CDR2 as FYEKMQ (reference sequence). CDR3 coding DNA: TGTGCCAGCAGCTTACGGGTGGGAGACTACACCTTC. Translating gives CASSLRVGDYTF.

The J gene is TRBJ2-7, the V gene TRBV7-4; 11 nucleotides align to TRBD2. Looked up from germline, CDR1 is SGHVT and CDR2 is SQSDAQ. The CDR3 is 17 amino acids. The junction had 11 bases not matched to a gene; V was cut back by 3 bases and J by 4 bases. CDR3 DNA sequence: TGTGCCAGCAGCTTGCGGTCTAGCGGGGGGAAGCCATACGAGCAGTACTTC. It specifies CASSLRSSGGKPYEQYF.

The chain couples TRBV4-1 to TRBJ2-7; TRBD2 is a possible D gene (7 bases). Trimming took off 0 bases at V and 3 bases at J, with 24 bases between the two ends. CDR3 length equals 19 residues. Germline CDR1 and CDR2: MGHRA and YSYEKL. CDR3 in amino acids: CASSQDWGGLKYPGYEQYF. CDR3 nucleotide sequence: TGCGCCAGCAGCCAAGACTGGGGGGGCCTAAAATACCCAGGCTACGAGCAGTACTTC.

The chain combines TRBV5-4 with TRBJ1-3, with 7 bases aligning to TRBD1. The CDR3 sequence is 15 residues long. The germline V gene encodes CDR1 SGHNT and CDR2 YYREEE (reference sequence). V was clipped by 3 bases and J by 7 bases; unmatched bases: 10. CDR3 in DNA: TGTGCCAGCAGCTACAAGACAGGGCCAGGTAACACCATATATTTT. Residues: CASSYKTGPGNTIYF. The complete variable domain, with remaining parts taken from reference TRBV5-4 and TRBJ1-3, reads ETGVTQSPTHLIKTRGQQVTLRCSSQSGHNTVSWYQQALGQGPQFIFQYYREEENGRGNFPPRFSGLQFPNYSSELNVNALELDDSALYLCASSYKTGPGNTIYFGEGSWLTVV.

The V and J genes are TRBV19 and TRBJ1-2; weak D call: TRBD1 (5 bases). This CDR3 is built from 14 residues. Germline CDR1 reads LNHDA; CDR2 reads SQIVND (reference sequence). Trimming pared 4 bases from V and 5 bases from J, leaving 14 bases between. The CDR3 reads CASSTAGRGYGYTF. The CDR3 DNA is TGTGCCAGTAGTACGGCCGGGAGGGGATATGGCTACACCTTC.

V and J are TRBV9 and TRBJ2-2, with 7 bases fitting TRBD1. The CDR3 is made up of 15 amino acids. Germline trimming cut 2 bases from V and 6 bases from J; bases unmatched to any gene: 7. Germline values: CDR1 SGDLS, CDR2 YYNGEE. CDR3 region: CASSVRGGAAGELFF. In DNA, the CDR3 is TGTGCCAGCAGCGTCCGAGGGGGCGCGGCCGGGGAGCTGTTTTTT.

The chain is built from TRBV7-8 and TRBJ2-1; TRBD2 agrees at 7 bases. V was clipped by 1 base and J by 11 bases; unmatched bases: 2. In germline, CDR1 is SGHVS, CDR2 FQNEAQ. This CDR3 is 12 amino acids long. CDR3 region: CASSLVGGKQFF. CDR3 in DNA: TGTGCCAGCAGCTTAGTGGGAGGGAAGCAGTTCTTC.

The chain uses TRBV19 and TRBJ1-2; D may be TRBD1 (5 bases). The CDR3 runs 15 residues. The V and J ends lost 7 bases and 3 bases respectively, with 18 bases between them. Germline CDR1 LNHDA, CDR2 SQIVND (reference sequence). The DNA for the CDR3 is TGTGCCAGTACCCCGAACGGAAGGGGTGACTATGGCTACACCTTC. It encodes CASTPNGRGDYGYTF.

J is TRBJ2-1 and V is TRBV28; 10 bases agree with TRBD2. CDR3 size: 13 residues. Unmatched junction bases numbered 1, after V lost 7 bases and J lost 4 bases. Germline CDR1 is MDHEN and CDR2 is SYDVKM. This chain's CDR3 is CASIAGGYNEQFF. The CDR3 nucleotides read TGTGCCAGCATAGCGGGAGGTTACAATGAGCAGTTCTTC.

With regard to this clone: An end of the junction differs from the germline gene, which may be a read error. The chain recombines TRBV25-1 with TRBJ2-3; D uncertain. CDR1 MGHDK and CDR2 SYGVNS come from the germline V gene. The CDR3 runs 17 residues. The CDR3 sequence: CASSEFGSALGTDTQYF. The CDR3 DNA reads TGTGCCAGCAGCGAATTCGGCTCAGCGTTAGGCACAGATACGCAGTATTTT.

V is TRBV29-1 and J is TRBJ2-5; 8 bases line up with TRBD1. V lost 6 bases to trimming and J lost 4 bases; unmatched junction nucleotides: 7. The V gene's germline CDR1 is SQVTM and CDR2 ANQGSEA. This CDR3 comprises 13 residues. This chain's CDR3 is CSVVDRVGETQYF. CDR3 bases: TGCAGCGTCGTGGACAGGGTGGGAGAGACCCAGTACTTC.

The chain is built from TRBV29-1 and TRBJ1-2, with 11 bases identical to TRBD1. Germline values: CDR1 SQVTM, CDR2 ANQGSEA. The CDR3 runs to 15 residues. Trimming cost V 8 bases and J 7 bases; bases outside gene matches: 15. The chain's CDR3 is CSTLKRGQGASGYTF. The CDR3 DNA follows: TGCAGCACGCTAAAGAGAGGACAGGGGGCAAGTGGCTACACCTTC.

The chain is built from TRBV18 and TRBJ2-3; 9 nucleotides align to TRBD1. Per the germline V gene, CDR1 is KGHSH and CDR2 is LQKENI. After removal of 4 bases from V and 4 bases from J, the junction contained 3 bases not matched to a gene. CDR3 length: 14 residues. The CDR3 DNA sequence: TGTGCCAGCTCACGGGACAGGGTCGCAGATACGCAGTATTTT. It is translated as CASSRDRVADTQYF.

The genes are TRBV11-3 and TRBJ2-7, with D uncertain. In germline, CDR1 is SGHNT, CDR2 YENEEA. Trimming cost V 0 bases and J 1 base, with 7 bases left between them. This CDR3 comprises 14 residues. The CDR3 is CASSLDPVSYEQYF. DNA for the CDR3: TGTGCCAGCAGCTTAGATCCGGTTTCCTACGAGCAGTACTTC.

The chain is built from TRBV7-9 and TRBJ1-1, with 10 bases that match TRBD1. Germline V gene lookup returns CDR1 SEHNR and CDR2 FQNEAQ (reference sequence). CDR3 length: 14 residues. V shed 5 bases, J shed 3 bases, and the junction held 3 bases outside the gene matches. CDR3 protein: CASSPDRGDTEAFF. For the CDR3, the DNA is TGTGCCAGCAGCCCGGACAGGGGGGACACTGAAGCTTTCTTT.

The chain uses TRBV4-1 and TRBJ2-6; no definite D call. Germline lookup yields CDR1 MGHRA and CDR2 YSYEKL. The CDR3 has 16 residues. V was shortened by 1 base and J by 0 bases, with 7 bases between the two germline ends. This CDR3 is CASSQGFGSGANVLTF. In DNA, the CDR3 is TGCGCCAGCAGCCAAGGTTTCGGCTCTGGGGCCAACGTCCTGACTTTC.

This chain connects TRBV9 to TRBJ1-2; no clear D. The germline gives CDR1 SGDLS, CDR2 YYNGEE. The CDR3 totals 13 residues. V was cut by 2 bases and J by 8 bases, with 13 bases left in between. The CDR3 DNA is TGTGCCAGCAGCGTTGTAGCGATGGGGGGCTACACCTTC. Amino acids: CASSVVAMGGYTF.

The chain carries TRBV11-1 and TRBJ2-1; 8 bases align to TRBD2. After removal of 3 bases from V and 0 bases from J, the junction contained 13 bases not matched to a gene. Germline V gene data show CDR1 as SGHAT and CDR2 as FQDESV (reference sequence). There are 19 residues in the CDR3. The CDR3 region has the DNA TGTGCCAGCAGCTTGGCAGGGACTAGACGCGATTACTCCTACAATGAGCAGTTCTTC. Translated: CASSLAGTRRDYSYNEQFF.

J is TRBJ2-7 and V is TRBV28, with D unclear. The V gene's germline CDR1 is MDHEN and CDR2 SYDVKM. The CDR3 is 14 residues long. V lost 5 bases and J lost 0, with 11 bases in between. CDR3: CASSNIFISYEQYF. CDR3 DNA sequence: TGTGCCAGCAGTAACATTTTCATCTCCTACGAGCAGTACTTC. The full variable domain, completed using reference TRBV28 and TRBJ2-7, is DVKVTQSSRYLVKRTGEKVFLECVQDMDHENMFWYRQDPGLGLRLIYFSYDVKMKEKGDIPEGYSVSREKKERFSLILESASTNQTSMYLCASSNIFISYEQYFGPGTRLTVT.

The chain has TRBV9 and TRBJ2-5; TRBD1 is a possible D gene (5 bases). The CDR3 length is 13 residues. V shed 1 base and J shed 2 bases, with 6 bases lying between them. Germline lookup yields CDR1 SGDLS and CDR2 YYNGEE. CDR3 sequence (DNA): TGTGCCAGCAGCGTACAGGGTCAAGAGACCCAGTACTTC. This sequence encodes CASSVQGQETQYF.